This T cell receptor (beta chain) is drawn from a study of neurological immune-mediated disorders. Findings and limits, study-wide: The study found no CDR3 amino acid sequences shared by expanded clones across subjects, suggesting private repertoires in all groups. The highest TCR clonal expansion occurred in HTLV-1-associated myelopathy; multiple sclerosis fell below healthy controls.

This clonotype was detected ten times or more. Antigen specificity is unknown. The cDNA came from 5'RACE with 10-nucleotide random UMIs. TCRdb re-called the 5' RACE reads through MiXCR, storing one row per CDR3 protein. This sample has more than 15,000 distinct CDR3 sequences, with around 15% found just once. The V and J ends lost 5 bases and 8 bases respectively, with 9 bases between them. CDR3 size: 12 residues. Germline CDR1 reads SNHLY; CDR2 reads FYNNEI. The sequencing input was CD4+ T cells from blood. The chain is built from TRBV2 and TRBJ1-4; D gene unclear. This TCR came from a woman aged 55 to 70 with HTLV-1-associated myelopathy (HAM/TSP). The CDR3 here is CASSSSQEKLFF. CDR3 coding DNA: TGTGCCAGCAGTTCCTCACAGGAAAAACTGTTTTTT.